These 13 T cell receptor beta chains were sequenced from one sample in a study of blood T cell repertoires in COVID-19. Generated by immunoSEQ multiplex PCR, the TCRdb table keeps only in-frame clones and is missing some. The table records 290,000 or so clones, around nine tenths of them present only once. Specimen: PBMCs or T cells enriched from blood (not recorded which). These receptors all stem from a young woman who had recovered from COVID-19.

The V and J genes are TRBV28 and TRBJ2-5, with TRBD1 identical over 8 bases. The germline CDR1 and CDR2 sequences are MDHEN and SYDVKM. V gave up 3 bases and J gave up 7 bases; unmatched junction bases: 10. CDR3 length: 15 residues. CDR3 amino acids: CASSFVRDRPRTQYF. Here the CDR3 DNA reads TGTGCCAGCAGTTTCGTGCGGGACAGGCCTCGGACCCAGTACTTC.

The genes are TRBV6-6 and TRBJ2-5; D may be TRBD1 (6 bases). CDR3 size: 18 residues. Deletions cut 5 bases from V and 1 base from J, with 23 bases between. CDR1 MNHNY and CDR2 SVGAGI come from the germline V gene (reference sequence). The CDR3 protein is CASSPKRGRGWGQETQYF. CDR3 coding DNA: TGTGCCAGCAGTCCCAAACGGGGCAGGGGTTGGGGCCAAGAGACCCAGTACTTC.

The CDR3 is CASRQGIYNEQFF. The DNA for the CDR3 is TGTGCCAGCAGACAGGGAATTTACAATGAGCAGTTCTTC. The V call is TRBV6-5, the J call TRBJ2-1; D possibly corresponds to TRBD1 (6 bases). The CDR3 is 13 amino acids. V lost 6 bases to trimming and J lost 4 bases, with 10 bases between them. Germline V lookup: CDR1 MNHEY, CDR2 SVGAGI.

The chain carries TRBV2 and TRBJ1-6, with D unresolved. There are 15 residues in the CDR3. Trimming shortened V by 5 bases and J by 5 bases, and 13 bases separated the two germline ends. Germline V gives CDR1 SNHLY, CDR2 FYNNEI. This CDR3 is CASSPYKVDNSPLHF. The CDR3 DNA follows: TGTGCCAGCAGTCCCTATAAAGTTGATAATTCACCCCTCCACTTT.

In DNA, the CDR3 is TGTGCCAGCAGCTTGGTTAGCGGGCCCCTCTACGAGCAGTACTTC. Protein product: CASSLVSGPLYEQYF. This chain joins TRBV7-2 and TRBJ2-7; 7 bases are a match to TRBD2. Germline-derived CDR1 and CDR2 are SGHTA and FQGNSA. After removal of 3 bases from V and 3 bases from J, the junction contained 8 bases not matched to a gene. The CDR3 contains 15 residues.

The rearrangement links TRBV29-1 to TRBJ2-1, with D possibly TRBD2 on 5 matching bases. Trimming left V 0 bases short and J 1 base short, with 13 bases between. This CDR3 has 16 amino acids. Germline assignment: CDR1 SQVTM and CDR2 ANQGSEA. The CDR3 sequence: CSVEDAGGRSYNEQFF. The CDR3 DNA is TGCAGCGTTGAAGATGCAGGAGGTAGGTCCTACAATGAGCAGTTCTTC.

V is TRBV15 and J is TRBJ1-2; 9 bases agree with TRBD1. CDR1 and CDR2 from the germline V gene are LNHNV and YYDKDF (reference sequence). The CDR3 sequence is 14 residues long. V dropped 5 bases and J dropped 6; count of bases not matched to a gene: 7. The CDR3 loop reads CATSVHRGLDGYTF. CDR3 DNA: TGTGCCACCAGCGTCCACAGGGGGCTGGATGGCTACACCTTC.

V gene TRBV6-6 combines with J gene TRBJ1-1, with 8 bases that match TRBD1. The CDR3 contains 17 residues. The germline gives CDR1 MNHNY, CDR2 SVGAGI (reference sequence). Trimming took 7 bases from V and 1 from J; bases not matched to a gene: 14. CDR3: CASTRIGTGDTNTEAFF. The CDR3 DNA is TGTGCCAGCACTCGTATAGGGACAGGCGACACGAACACTGAAGCTTTCTTT.

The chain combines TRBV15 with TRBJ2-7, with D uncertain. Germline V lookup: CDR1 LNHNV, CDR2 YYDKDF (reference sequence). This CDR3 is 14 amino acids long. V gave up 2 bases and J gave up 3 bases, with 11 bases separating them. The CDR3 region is CATSRPISSYEQYF. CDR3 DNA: TGTGCCACCAGCAGACCTATCTCGAGCTACGAGCAGTACTTC.

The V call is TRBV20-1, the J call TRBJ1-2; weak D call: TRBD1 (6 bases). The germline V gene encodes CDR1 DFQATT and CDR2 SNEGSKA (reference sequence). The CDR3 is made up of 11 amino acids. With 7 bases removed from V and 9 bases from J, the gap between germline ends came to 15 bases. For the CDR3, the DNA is TGCAGTGGGTTGAGGGGGGGAAGCTACACCTTC. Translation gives CSGLRGGSYTF.

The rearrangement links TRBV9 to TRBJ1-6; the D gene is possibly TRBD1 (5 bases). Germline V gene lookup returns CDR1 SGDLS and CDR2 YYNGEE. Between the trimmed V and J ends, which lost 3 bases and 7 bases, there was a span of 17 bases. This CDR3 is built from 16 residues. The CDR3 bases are TGTGCCAGCAGCGCGTCCCCTTCAAGGGGCAATTCACCCCTCCACTTT. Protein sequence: CASSASPSRGNSPLHF.

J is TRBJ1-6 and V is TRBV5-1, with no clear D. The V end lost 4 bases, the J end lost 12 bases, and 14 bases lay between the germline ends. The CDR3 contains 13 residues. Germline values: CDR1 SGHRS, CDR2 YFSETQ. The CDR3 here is CASSRTSIEPLHF. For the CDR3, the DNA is TGCGCCAGCAGCCGGACTTCCATCGAACCCCTCCACTTT.

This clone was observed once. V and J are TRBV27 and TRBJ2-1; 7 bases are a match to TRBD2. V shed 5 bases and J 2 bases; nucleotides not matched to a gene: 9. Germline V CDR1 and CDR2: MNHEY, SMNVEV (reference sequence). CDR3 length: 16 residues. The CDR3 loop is CASSPTRLATYNEQFF. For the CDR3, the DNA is TGTGCCAGCAGTCCCACACGACTAGCAACCTACAATGAGCAGTTCTTC.